In this sample, the clone carrying this TCR beta chain turned up many times. Its specificity is unknown. Specified time point: persistent/refractory GD, antithyroid drugs over 5 years with positive TRAb. The TCR library was prepared using RNA isolated from PBMCs. The data originate from a study of regulatory T cells in long-lasting Graves disease. Study findings and constraints: There was favoring of TRBV28, TRBJ1-2 and TRBJ2-5 in persistent disease. Since the sample size was small, accuracy may have been reduced. TCR diversity in persistent Graves' patients was below that of newly diagnosed ones.

TCR beta libraries were built with iRepertoire HTBI primers and Arm-PCR of CDR3 regions. TCRdb re-derived calls from the multiplex PCR reads in MiXCR, one entry per CDR3 protein. The sample lists roughly 470,000 distinct CDR3 sequences; around 21% were seen once. The ends were cut back, 7 bases at V and 5 bases at J, with 15 bases in the middle. Germline CDR1 and CDR2: SNHLY and FYNNEI. The CDR3 contains 15 residues. The chain uses TRBV2 and TRBJ2-6; no firm D call. The sequences come from peripheral blood mononuclear cells (PBMCs), collected when the disease was refractory, from a patient treated with antithyroid drugs. This TCR derives from a female donor with Graves disease. The DNA of the CDR3 is TGTGCCAGCACCCCCGACTCCGCTTGGGCCAACGTCCTGACTTTC. Protein: CASTPDSAWANVLTF.